Below, one TCR beta chain is given with its context. Germline CDR1 LNHDA, CDR2 SQIVND (reference sequence). V shed 5 bases and J shed 6 bases, with 8 bases lying between them. This CDR3 is built from 12 residues. This specimen comes from a study of T cell responses to AZD1222 COVID-19 vaccine. Sequencing used immunoSEQ multiplex PCR; TCRdb keeps in-frame clones, though not all of them. Here the sample spans 140,000 to 150,000 clones, around 93% being singletons. The input for sequencing was peripheral blood, taken 28 days after the second AZD1222 dose. This TCR derives from an adult who received the AZD1222 COVID-19 vaccine. The chain uses TRBV19 and TRBJ1-5; D remains ambiguous. CDR3 residues: CASSAPIQPQHF. Written as DNA, the CDR3 is TGTGCCAGTAGTGCCCCGATTCAGCCCCAGCATTTT.